A single T cell receptor (beta chain) is shown here with its context. The V gene end was trimmed by 3 bases and the J gene end by 8 bases; junction bases not matched to a gene: 6. From germline, CDR1 is DFQATT and CDR2 SNEGSKA (reference sequence). The CDR3 covers 13 residues. Together with a sample-barcoded 5' primer, a J-beta primer mix was included in a second PCR lasting roughly 6 to 12 cycles. TCRdb called the 5' RACE reads again in MiXCR, with one record for every CDR3 protein. The table records 1.5 million to 2 million distinct CDR3 sequences, around 42% of them present only once. The source of the sample is a study of blood T cells in healthy people across ages.

The sample comprised blood. This sequence was found in a human donor in good health. The chain carries TRBV20-1 and TRBJ2-1; 8 nucleotides agree with TRBD2. CDR3 region: CSASGGAQDEQFF. For the CDR3, the DNA is TGCAGTGCTAGCGGGGGGGCCCAGGATGAGCAGTTCTTC.